A selection of T cell receptor beta chains follows, all from one sample in a study of molecular identifiers for immune sequencing clone quantification. TCRdb re-analysed the PCR reads in MiXCR, keeping a single row per CDR3 protein. The sample has under 800,000 distinct CDR3 sequences; 25% are singletons. Source material: naive CD8+ T cells from blood, with Jurkat cell RNA spiked in. The receptors come from a human donor in good health. Some libraries in this study had Jurkat cell RNA spiked in. CDR3s include the opening cysteine and the closing phenylalanine or tryptophan. D genes are given only for firm matches. Clone size is given for some rows only: seen once, a few or many times, or a class if the clone is expanded.

few	TRBJ2-7	.	TRBV4-2	CASSPRIGSPYEQYF	TGTGCCAGCAGCCCCCGGATAGGGAGCCCGTACGAGCAGTACTTC
.	TRBJ2-7	.	TRBV9	CASSVGDGYEQYF	TGTGCCAGCAGCGTCGGAGACGGCTACGAGCAGTACTTC
.	TRBJ2-1	.	TRBV14	CASSQALKTYNEQFF	TGTGCCAGCAGCCAGGCCCTGAAAACCTACAATGAGCAGTTCTTC
few	TRBJ2-7	.	TRBV15	CATSQTGREQYF	TGTGCCACCAGCCAAACTGGCAGGGAGCAGTACTTC
many	TRBJ1-1	.	TRBV5-1	CASSLPGAPEAFF	TGCGCCAGCAGCTTACCAGGGGCCCCTGAAGCTTTCTTT
.	TRBJ2-3	TRBD2	TRBV7-2	CASSSNAGGRGDTQYF	TGTGCCAGCAGCTCTAATGCGGGAGGGAGGGGAGATACGCAGTATTTT
.	TRBJ2-7	.	TRBV5-4	CASSFGQNGEQYF	TGTGCCAGCAGCTTCGGACAGAACGGGGAGCAGTACTTC
many	TRBJ1-5	.	TRBV29-1	CSVEDPSNPGQPQHF	TGCAGCGTTGAAGATCCCTCAAACCCCGGTCAGCCCCAGCATTTT
few	TRBJ2-1	TRBD2	TRBV6-6	CASSPPGLDDDEQFF	TGTGCCAGCAGTCCACCGGGACTAGATGACGATGAGCAGTTCTTC
few	TRBJ1-5	.	TRBV3-1	CASSQVSSNQPQHF	TGTGCCAGCAGCCAAGTGTCGTCCAATCAGCCCCAGCATTTT
many	TRBJ2-2	.	TRBV20-1	CSASQGTGELFF	TGCAGTGCTAGTCAGGGCACCGGGGAGCTGTTTTTT
many	TRBJ2-7	.	TRBV6-6	CASSYGGLSEQYF	TGTGCCAGCAGTTACGGGGGTCTCTCCGAGCAGTACTTC
.	TRBJ2-5	TRBD1	TRBV6-5	CASSLGTGYGETQYF	TGTGCCAGCAGTCTCGGGACAGGGTATGGGGAGACCCAGTACTTC
few	TRBJ2-2	.	TRBV6-2/TRBV6-3	CASELTHTGELFF	TGTGCCAGCGAGTTGACCCACACCGGGGAGCTGTTTTTT
few	TRBJ2-1	TRBD1	TRBV5-1	CASSLRPGQRNNEQFF	TGCGCCAGCAGCCTCCGGCCGGGACAGCGGAACAATGAGCAGTTCTTC
.	TRBJ1-1	.	TRBV6-5	CASSYDAIVDTEAFF	TGTGCCAGCAGTTACGACGCGATAGTGGACACTGAAGCTTTCTTT
many	TRBJ2-2	.	TRBV7-9	CASSLSVIGHAVFANTGELFF	TGTGCCAGCAGCTTAAGTGTGATTGGACATGCTGTCTTCGCGAACACCGGGGAGCTGTTTTTT
few	TRBJ2-1	.	TRBV7-9	CASSLGVDSWLF	TGTGCCAGCAGCTTAGGTGTCGACTCCTGGCTCTTC
many	TRBJ2-5	.	TRBV15	CATSRSRVGTQYF	TGTGCCACCAGCAGGTCCCGTGTGGGGACCCAGTACTTC
.	TRBJ2-5	.	TRBV10-3	CAISAAGTETQYF	TGTGCCATCAGTGCAGCGGGTACCGAGACCCAGTACTTC
.	TRBJ2-1	.	TRBV12-3/TRBV12-4	CASSWGSPTGEQFF	TGTGCCAGCAGCTGGGGGTCGCCCACAGGTGAGCAGTTCTTC
.	TRBJ2-7	TRBD1	TRBV19	CASRLGTGVYEQYF	TGTGCCAGTAGGCTCGGGACAGGAGTCTACGAGCAGTACTTC
.	TRBJ1-2	.	TRBV4-2	CASSQDLMPGRSDGYTF	TGTGCCAGCAGCCAAGATCTAATGCCGGGCCGCTCAGATGGCTACACCTTC
.	TRBJ2-3	TRBD2	TRBV19	CASSIAGGPRDTQYF	TGTGCCAGTAGTATAGCGGGAGGGCCGCGAGATACGCAGTATTTT
few	TRBJ2-7	.	TRBV7-9	CASSTRSNEQYF	TGTGCCAGCAGCACTCGGTCGAACGAGCAGTACTTC
many	TRBJ2-5	.	TRBV5-4	CASSYEVSQETQYF	TGTGCCAGCAGCTATGAAGTCTCCCAAGAGACCCAGTACTTC
few	TRBJ2-1	TRBD2	TRBV5-3	CASSLVAGPINEQFF	TGTGCCAGCAGCTTAGTAGCGGGGCCCATCAATGAGCAGTTCTTC
.	TRBJ2-1	.	TRBV19	CASSLTAHEQFF	TGTGCCAGTAGTTTGACAGCACACGAGCAGTTCTTC
.	TRBJ2-3	.	TRBV6-2/TRBV6-3	CASSYLTLYSTDTQYF	TGTGCCAGCAGTTACCTGACATTGTATAGCACAGATACGCAGTATTTT
many	TRBJ1-4	.	TRBV7-9	CASSIGPNNEKLFF	TGTGCCAGCAGTATAGGGCCTAATAATGAAAAACTGTTTTTT
once	TRBJ2-3	.	TRBV18	CASTPETVSTDTQYF	TGTGCCAGCACACCCGAGACAGTTAGCACAGATACGCAGTATTTT
few	TRBJ2-7	.	TRBV13	CASSSGTLSYEQYF	TGTGCCAGCAGCTCCGGGACACTCTCCTACGAGCAGTACTTC
.	TRBJ2-3	TRBD2	TRBV20-1	CSARTLLAVDTDTQYF	TGCAGTGCTAGAACCCTCCTAGCGGTAGACACAGATACGCAGTATTTT
.	TRBJ1-2	TRBD1	TRBV19	CASSIGGQGFGNTF	TGTGCCAGTAGTATAGGGGGACAGGGGTTCGGCAACACCTTC
many	TRBJ2-5	TRBD2	TRBV3-1	CASSSRPGREETQYF	TGTGCCAGCAGCTCCCGACCGGGGAGGGAAGAGACCCAGTACTTC
.	TRBJ2-2	.	TRBV15	CATSRLTGTGELCF	TGTGCCACCAGCAGACTCACGGGGACCGGGGAGCTGTGTTTT
many	TRBJ2-7	.	TRBV29-1	CSVEQQDSYEQYF	TGCAGCGTTGAACAACAGGACTCCTACGAGCAGTACTTC
many	TRBJ2-1	.	TRBV6-5	CASSVREFDNEQFF	TGTGCCAGCAGCGTTCGGGAGTTCGACAATGAGCAGTTCTTC
many	TRBJ2-5	.	TRBV19	CASSIMAVPETQYF	TGTGCCAGTAGTATAATGGCAGTCCCCGAGACCCAGTACTTC
many	TRBJ1-4	.	TRBV4-3	CASSQGLFNEKLFF	TGCGCCAGCAGCCAAGGACTGTTTAATGAAAAACTGTTTTTT
.	TRBJ1-5	.	TRBV19	CAGSLDGNQPQHF	TGTGCCGGTTCTTTAGACGGGAATCAGCCCCAGCATTTT